This record looks at one T cell receptor beta chain sequence and its context. Its antigen is not identified. This specimen belongs to a study of cytomegalovirus exposure and HLA in healthy donors. The CDR3 contains 14 residues. Germline loops: CDR1 MNHEY, CDR2 SVGAGI. Study-wide findings and caveats: The presence/absence work took it that sequencing depth was about the same across donors. A later analysis linked a missense DCLRE1C variant to TCR beta V- and J-gene trimming. Researchers reported in a later analysis that common viral pathogens appeared linked to several top clusters.

The PCR ran on 60 Vbeta and 13 Jbeta primers. Generated by immunoSEQ multiplex PCR, the TCRdb table keeps only in-frame clones and is missing some. The table lists fewer than 200,000 clones, approximately 85% of them singletons. The sequence was obtained from a man aged 30 to 45 in good health and CMV-seropositive. Sequencing used PBMCs. The chain couples TRBV6-5 to TRBJ2-5, with TRBD1 matching over 10 bases. The J call may be wrong; the DNA end is better matched by TRBJ2-7. The CDR3 region is CASSPGTGVHEQYF. In DNA form, the CDR3 reads TGTGCCAGCAGCCCCGGGACAGGGGTTCACGAGCAGTACTTC.